This T cell receptor (beta chain) was captured in a study of CD4 T cells in relation to SARS-CoV-2 and coronaviruses. The overall study: After 10 days of antigen culture, PBMC TCR beta CDR3s were sequenced.

For this clone: The antigen is unknown.

The V and J ends lost 1 base and 2 bases respectively, with 17 bases between them. Germline V gene data show CDR1 as MGHRA and CDR2 as YSYEKL. The CDR3 covers 17 residues. The data were produced by immunoSEQ multiplex PCR, yet TCRdb's version contains in-frame clones alone and is incomplete. Of around 31,000 clones in the sample, roughly 78% are singletons; the top ten hold about 12%. Before the COVID-19 pandemic, during about 2011-2019, CD4+ T cells were taken from unexposed donors. After roughly ten days of culture, CD4+ T cells were isolated. Each well had about 2.1 million PBMCs in around 4.5% human AB serum with IL-2. Cultures received half-medium IL-2 refreshes on days 3 and 7.

Input material: CD4+ T cells from PBMCs, cultured in vitro. This TCR derives from a human donor in good health. The chain recombines TRBV4-1 with TRBJ2-5, with D possibly matching TRBD2 (6 bases). The CDR3 coding sequence is TGCGCCAGCAGCCAAGGCCCCCTTGCGGGACGGCAAGAGACCCAGTACTTC. This sequence encodes CASSQGPLAGRQETQYF.